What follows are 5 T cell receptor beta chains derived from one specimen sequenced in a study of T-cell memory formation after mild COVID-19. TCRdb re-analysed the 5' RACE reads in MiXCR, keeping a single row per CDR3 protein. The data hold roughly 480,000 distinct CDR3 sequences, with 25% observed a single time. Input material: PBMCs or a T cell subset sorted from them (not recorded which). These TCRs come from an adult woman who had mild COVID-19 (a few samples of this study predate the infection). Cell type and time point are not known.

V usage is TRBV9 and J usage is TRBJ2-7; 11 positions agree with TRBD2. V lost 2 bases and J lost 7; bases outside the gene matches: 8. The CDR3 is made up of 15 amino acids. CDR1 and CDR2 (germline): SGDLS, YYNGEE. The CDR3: CASSVGTSGSVEQYF. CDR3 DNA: TGTGCCAGCAGCGTCGGGACTAGCGGTTCTGTTGAGCAGTACTTC. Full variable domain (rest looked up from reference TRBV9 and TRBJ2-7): DSGVTQTPKHLITATGQRVTLRCSPRSGDLSVYWYQQSLDQGLQFLIQYYNGEERAKGNILERFSAQQFPDLHSELNLSSLELGDSALYFCASSVGTSGSVEQYFGPGTRLTVT.

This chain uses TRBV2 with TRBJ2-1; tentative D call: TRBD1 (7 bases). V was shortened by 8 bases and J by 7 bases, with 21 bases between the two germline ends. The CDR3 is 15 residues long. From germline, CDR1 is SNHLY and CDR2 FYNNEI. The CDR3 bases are TGTGCCAGCCAGGGGGGACCCTTGGCTCGGAATGAGCAGTTCTTC. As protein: CASQGGPLARNEQFF.

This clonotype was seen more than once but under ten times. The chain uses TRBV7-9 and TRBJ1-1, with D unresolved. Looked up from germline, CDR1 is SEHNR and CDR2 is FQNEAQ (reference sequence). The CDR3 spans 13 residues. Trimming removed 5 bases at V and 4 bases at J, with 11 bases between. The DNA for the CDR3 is TGTGCCAGCAGCGCCGACGAGCGCACTGAAGCTTTCTTT. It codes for CASSADERTEAFF.

Written as DNA, the CDR3 is TGTGCCAGCAGCGCCCGCGATAGCGGGAACACCGGGGAGCTGTTTTTT. Its protein product is CASSARDSGNTGELFF. This rearrangement joins TRBV9 to TRBJ2-2; the D gene is possibly TRBD2 (6 bases). Deletions cut 3 bases from V and 1 base from J, with 13 bases between. The CDR3 contains 16 residues. Germline V gives CDR1 SGDLS, CDR2 YYNGEE.

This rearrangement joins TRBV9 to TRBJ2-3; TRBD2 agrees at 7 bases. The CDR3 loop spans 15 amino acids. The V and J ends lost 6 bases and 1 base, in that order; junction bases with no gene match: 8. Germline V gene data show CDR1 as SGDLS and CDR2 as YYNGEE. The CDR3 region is CASTGPGGGTDTQYF. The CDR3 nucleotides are TGTGCCAGCACCGGACCGGGGGGTGGCACAGATACGCAGTATTTT.